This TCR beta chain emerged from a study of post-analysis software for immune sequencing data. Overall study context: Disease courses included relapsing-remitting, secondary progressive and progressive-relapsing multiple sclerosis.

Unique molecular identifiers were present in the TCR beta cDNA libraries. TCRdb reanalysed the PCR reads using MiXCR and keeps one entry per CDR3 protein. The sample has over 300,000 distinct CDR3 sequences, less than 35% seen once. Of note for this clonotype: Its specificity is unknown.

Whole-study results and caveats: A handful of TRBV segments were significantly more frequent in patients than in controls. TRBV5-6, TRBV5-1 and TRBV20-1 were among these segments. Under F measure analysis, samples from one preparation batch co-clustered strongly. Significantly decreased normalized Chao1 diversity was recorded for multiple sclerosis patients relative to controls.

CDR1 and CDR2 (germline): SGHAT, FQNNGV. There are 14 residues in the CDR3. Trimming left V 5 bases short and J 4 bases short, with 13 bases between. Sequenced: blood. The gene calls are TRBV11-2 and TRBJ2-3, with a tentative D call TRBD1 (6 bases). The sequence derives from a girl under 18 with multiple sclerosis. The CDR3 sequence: CASSPNRVADTQYF. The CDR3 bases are TGTGCCAGCAGCCCGAACAGGGTAGCAGATACGCAGTATTTT.